This paragraph covers one T cell receptor (beta chain) sequence. TCRdb keeps only in-frame clones here, not all; method: immunoSEQ multiplex PCR. Of 70,000 to 95,000 clones in the sample, around 83% were seen once. The CDR3 consists of 16 residues. The V gene's germline CDR1 is LNHNV and CDR2 YYDKDF (reference sequence). V lost 3 bases to trimming and J lost 5 bases, with 19 bases between them. Time point indicated: pretreatment peripheral blood. The diagnosis in patients was locally advanced or metastatic urothelial carcinoma. Pretreatment and on-treatment samples were taken, numbering 1 to 8 per patient. These data originate in a study of PD-L1 blockade in urothelial cancer. Study-level background: T cell content in blood samples showed a median of around 150,000.

The source is a man between 60 and 75 years old with urothelial cancer. The rearrangement uses TRBV15 and TRBJ1-2; maybe TRBD1 (6 bases). The source material was PBMCs, sampled around atezolizumab (anti-PD-L1) treatment. CDR3 sequence reads: CATSRFGVGGAYGYTF. CDR3 nucleotide sequence: TGTGCCACCAGCAGGTTTGGGGTCGGGGGGGCATATGGCTACACCTTC. The full variable domain, in which reference TRBV15 and TRBJ1-2 provide the parts outside the CDR3, is DAMVIQNPRYQVTQFGKPVTLSCSQTLNHNVMYWYQQKSSQAPKLLFHYYDKDFNNEADTPDNFQSRRPNTSFCFLDIRSPGLGDTAMYLCATSRFGVGGAYGYTFGSGTRLTVV.